This T cell receptor beta chain was sequenced during a study of T cell changes during pregnancy in multiple sclerosis. Method: immunoSEQ multiplex PCR; TCRdb's copy keeps in-frame clones and lacks some. The table shows approximately 40,000 clones, with 92% occurring only once. V shed 2 bases and J 0 bases; nucleotides not matched to a gene: 9. The CDR3 totals 17 residues. Germline V lookup: CDR1 MNHEY, CDR2 SMNVEV (reference sequence). The specimen comprised CD4+ T cells from peripheral blood mononuclear cells, sampled before pregnancy. This TCR was sampled from a female donor with multiple sclerosis, enrolled in a pregnancy study. This sequence joins TRBV27 and TRBJ2-7, with TRBD1 identical over 8 bases. DNA for the CDR3: TGTGCCAGCAGTTTAAAGAGGACAGGGTTTCACTCCTACGAGCAGTACTTC. Encoded protein: CASSLKRTGFHSYEQYF.